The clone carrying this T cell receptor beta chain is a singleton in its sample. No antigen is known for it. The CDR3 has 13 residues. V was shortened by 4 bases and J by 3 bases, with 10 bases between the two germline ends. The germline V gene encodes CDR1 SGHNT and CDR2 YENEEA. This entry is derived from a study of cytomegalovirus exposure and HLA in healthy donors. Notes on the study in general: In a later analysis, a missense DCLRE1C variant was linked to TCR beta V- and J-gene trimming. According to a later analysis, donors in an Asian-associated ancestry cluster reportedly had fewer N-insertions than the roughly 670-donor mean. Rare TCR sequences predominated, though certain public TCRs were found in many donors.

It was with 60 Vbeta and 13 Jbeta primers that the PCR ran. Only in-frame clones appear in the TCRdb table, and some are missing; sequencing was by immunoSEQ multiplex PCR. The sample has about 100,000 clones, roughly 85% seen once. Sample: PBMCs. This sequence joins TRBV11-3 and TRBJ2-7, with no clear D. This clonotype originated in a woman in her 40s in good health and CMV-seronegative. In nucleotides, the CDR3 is TGTGCCAGCAGCTCCCCTCCTAACTACGAGCAGTACTTC. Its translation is CASSSPPNYEQYF.